What follows are 4 T cell receptor beta chains derived from one specimen sequenced in a study of blood T cell repertoires in COVID-19. TCRdb's copy holds only in-frame clones and misses some; the assay was immunoSEQ multiplex PCR. The table lists 200,000 or so clones, nearly 85% of them singletons, with 4.5% to 5.5% in the top ten. Sequenced input: peripheral blood. The origin of the receptors is a woman in her twenties or thirties with acute or convalescent COVID-19.

This chain links TRBV5-1 with TRBJ2-5, with 10 bases lining up with TRBD2. Unmatched junction bases numbered 6, after V lost 2 bases and J lost 5 bases. Germline-derived CDR1 and CDR2 are SGHRS and YFSETQ. CDR3 length equals 15 residues. The CDR3, as DNA: TGCGCCAGCAGCTTATCTAGCGGGAGCGCTGAGACCCAGTACTTC. Its translation: CASSLSSGSAETQYF.

The chain carries TRBV7-2 and TRBJ2-5; a possible D gene is TRBD2 (6 bases). This CDR3 comprises 13 residues. CDR1 is SGHTA and CDR2 is FQGNSA in the germline V gene. V lost 5 bases to trimming and J lost 4 bases, with 11 bases between them. This CDR3 reads CASSRELRETQYF. CDR3 nucleotide sequence: TGTGCCAGCAGCCGGGAGCTCCGAGAGACCCAGTACTTC.

The V gene is TRBV19, the J gene TRBJ2-2, with 8 bases lining up with TRBD1. V shed 4 bases and J 0 bases; nucleotides not matched to a gene: 4. Looked up from germline, CDR1 is LNHDA and CDR2 is SQIVND (reference sequence). This CDR3 has 16 amino acids. The CDR3 sequence: CASSTSTGANTGELFF. In nucleotides, the CDR3 is TGTGCCAGTAGTACATCGACAGGGGCGAACACCGGGGAGCTGTTTTTT.

V usage is TRBV24-1 and J usage is TRBJ2-7; 8 nucleotides align to TRBD1. V lost 3 bases, J lost 0 bases, and 3 bases stayed unmatched. The germline CDR1 and CDR2 sequences are KGHDR and SFDVKD. The CDR3 is 15 amino acids. CDR3: CATSDTTGDSYEQYF. The CDR3 DNA follows: TGTGCCACCAGTGATACGACAGGGGACTCCTACGAGCAGTACTTC.